The entry below gives a single TCR beta chain sequence along with its context. What it recognizes is unknown. The data stem from a study of cytomegalovirus exposure and HLA in healthy donors. The PCR contained 60 Vbeta and 13 Jbeta primers. Methods used by the authors: A follow-up analysis tallied tens of millions of unique TCR beta chains, roughly 11 million shared. This table comes from immunoSEQ multiplex PCR, and its TCRdb copy is limited to in-frame clones, with some not included. V and J calls and clone size follow that table, whereas D and trimming were derived from the DNA. This table has some 160,000 clones, less than 90% appearing once. Findings of the study overall: A later analysis found common viral pathogens apparently linked to several of the most significant clusters. Within the data, a cluster of highly shared sequence variants was likely a sequencing artifact. Accurate predictions that matched the HLA-A and HLA-B alleles of most subjects were reportedly made from TCR beta sequences.

Source material: PBMCs. The receptor was isolated from a woman between 18 and 30 years old in good health and CMV-seronegative.

CDR3 sequence reads: CASIYGEGSYEQYF. CDR3 in DNA: TGTGCCAGTATCTATGGGGAGGGGTCCTACGAGCAGTACTTC. The chain recombines TRBV21-1 with TRBJ2-7; the table's D call, TRBD2, has no DNA check behind it. TRBV21-1 is a listed pseudogene. The CDR3 runs 14 residues.